Presented here are 32 T cell receptor beta chains from one specimen sequenced in a study of blood T cell repertoires in COVID-19. Assay: immunoSEQ multiplex PCR; the TCRdb copy retains only in-frame clones and omits some. The sample carries over 30,000 clones, 91% recorded once. The sample comprised peripheral blood. The receptors shown here come from a human donor in a cohort sampled during active COVID-19.

The genes are TRBV7-6 and TRBJ1-1; possible D gene TRBD1, 6 bases. Germline CDR1 reads SGHVS; CDR2 reads FNYEAQ. Trimming pared 3 bases from V and 3 bases from J, leaving 35 bases between. This CDR3 region has 22 residues. In DNA, the CDR3 is TGTGCCAGCAGCTTGGCACCGCCGGGGGCGGGGGTCCAAATAGGCCGGGACACTGAAGCTTTCTTT. Translating it yields CASSLAPPGAGVQIGRDTEAFF.

The chain employs TRBV18 and TRBJ1-6; 7 bases match TRBD1. V lost 3 bases to trimming and J lost 8 bases; unmatched junction nucleotides: 10. The CDR3 is made up of 16 amino acids. Germline V gene sequence: CDR1 KGHSH, CDR2 LQKENI. The CDR3 DNA follows: TGTGCCAGCTCACCTTCCGGGACAGCCTTTTATTCACCCCTCCACTTT. This encodes CASSPSGTAFYSPLHF. The full variable domain, its missing parts supplied by reference TRBV18 and TRBJ1-6, is NAGVMQNPRHLVRRRGQEARLRCSPMKGHSHVYWYRQLPEEGLKFMVYLQKENIIDESGMPKERFSAEFPKEGPSILRIQQVVRGDSAAYFCASSPSGTAFYSPLHFGNGTRLTVT.

The chain combines TRBV5-4 with TRBJ2-1; D possibly corresponds to TRBD2 (6 bases). The V gene lost 3 bases and the J gene lost 9 bases, with 19 bases spanning the gap. CDR1 is SGHNT, CDR2 YYREEE, per germline (reference sequence). The CDR3 has 15 residues. The CDR3 protein is CASSYRSGPGGEQFF. The CDR3 DNA sequence: TGTGCCAGCAGCTATCGCTCGGGCCCCGGGGGTGAGCAGTTCTTC.

The chain couples TRBV5-1 to TRBJ2-1; 7 bases are a match to TRBD1. Germline V gene data show CDR1 as SGHRS and CDR2 as YFSETQ. The V and J ends lost 4 bases and 8 bases, in that order; junction bases with no gene match: 9. The CDR3 totals 14 residues. This CDR3 is CASSRTGPFDEQFF. For the CDR3, the DNA is TGCGCCAGCAGCCGGACAGGCCCTTTCGATGAGCAGTTCTTC.

With regard to this clone: This CDR3 is also generated by other DNA sequences in the sample. V usage is TRBV18 and J usage is TRBJ1-1, with a tentative D call TRBD1 (5 bases). Per germline, CDR1 KGHSH and CDR2 LQKENI. The V gene lost 3 bases and the J gene lost 1 base, with 6 bases spanning the gap. The CDR3 is made up of 13 amino acids. CDR3 DNA sequence: TGTGCCAGCTCACCCCAGGGGAACACTGAAGCTTTCTTT. It encodes CASSPQGNTEAFF.

The chain has TRBV7-2 and TRBJ2-1; 7 nucleotides match TRBD2. After removal of 5 bases from V and 0 bases from J, the junction contained 7 bases not matched to a gene. Germline V gene lookup returns CDR1 SGHTA and CDR2 FQGNSA. The CDR3 covers 16 residues. The CDR3 is CASSPLAASSYNEQFF. CDR3 nucleotides: TGTGCCAGCAGCCCTCTAGCGGCCAGCTCCTACAATGAGCAGTTCTTC.

The V and J genes are TRBV3-1 (or the pseudogene TRBV3-2) and TRBJ1-1; 8 bases agree with TRBD1. The CDR3 contains 14 residues. The germline V gene has CDR1 LGHDT and CDR2 YNNKEL (reference sequence). The trim removed 4 bases at V and 4 bases at J, leaving 5 bases unmatched. The CDR3 bases are TGTGCCAGCAGCCTAGGACAGGGTATCACTGAAGCTTTCTTT. Protein product: CASSLGQGITEAFF.

CDR3 DNA sequence: TGTGCCAGCTCACCACCGCAGGGGGTGGTAGAAGCTTTCTTT. Translated, it gives CASSPPQGVVEAFF. The J gene is TRBJ1-1, the V gene TRBV18, with 7 bases fitting TRBD1. J lost 8 bases, V lost 0 bases, and 6 bases had no gene match. CDR3 length: 14 residues. The V gene's germline CDR1 is KGHSH and CDR2 LQKENI.

This chain links TRBV5-6 with TRBJ1-2; 7 bases align to TRBD1. The V and J ends lost 0 bases and 1 base, in that order; junction bases with no gene match: 9. Germline V gene data show CDR1 as SGHDT and CDR2 as YYEEEE. The CDR3 consists of 17 residues. This CDR3 is CASSLELFRGINYGYTF. CDR3 nucleotides: TGTGCCAGCAGCTTGGAACTCTTCAGGGGGATTAACTATGGCTACACCTTC.

This sequence joins TRBV5-5 and TRBJ2-2, with a tentative D call TRBD2 (5 bases). Trimming took off 4 bases at V and 4 bases at J, with 8 bases between the two ends. The germline CDR1 and CDR2 sequences are SGHKS and YYEKEE (reference sequence). This CDR3 is 13 amino acids long. As DNA, the CDR3 is TGTGCCAGCAGCAAGGGAGCCACCGGGGAGCTGTTTTTT. It specifies CASSKGATGELFF.

The chain has TRBV5-6 and TRBJ1-3; no definite D call. The CDR3 is made up of 15 amino acids. Trimming took off 1 base at V and 0 bases at J, with 8 bases between the two ends. Germline assignment: CDR1 SGHDT and CDR2 YYEEEE. The CDR3 bases are TGTGCCAGCAGCTTGTCAGGCGACTCTGGAAACACCATATATTTT. Translated, it gives CASSLSGDSGNTIYF.

This rearrangement joins TRBV6-2 or TRBV6-3 to TRBJ2-7, with TRBD2 as a possible D gene (6 bases). The V and J ends lost 2 bases and 3 bases respectively, with 11 bases between them. This CDR3 contains 14 residues. From germline, CDR1 is MNHEY and CDR2 SVGEGT. The CDR3 DNA sequence: TGTGCCAGCAGTTACGGGGTTAGCGGCTACGAGCAGTACGTC. As protein: CASSYGVSGYEQYV.

This chain uses TRBV5-4 with TRBJ1-6, with 8 bases aligning to TRBD1. V trimming: 9 bases; J trimming: 0 bases; junction bases outside the gene matches: 5. Per germline, CDR1 SGHNT and CDR2 YYREEE (reference sequence). The CDR3 has 15 residues. CDR3 residues: CATRQGSSYNSPLHF. CDR3 in DNA: TGTGCCACCCGACAGGGGAGCTCCTATAATTCACCCCTCCACTTT.

The chain couples TRBV24-1 to TRBJ1-4; D is unresolved. The CDR3 extends over 15 amino acids. Trimming took 4 bases from V and 0 from J, leaving 8 bases between them. CDR1 KGHDR and CDR2 SFDVKD come from the germline V gene. CDR3 in DNA: TGTGCCACCAGTGAGTCCGGGTCAACTAATGAAAAACTGTTTTTT. Its translation is CATSESGSTNEKLFF.

This clone was recorded only once. V and J are TRBV2 and TRBJ1-2, with a possible D match to TRBD1 (5 bases). Germline CDR1 reads SNHLY; CDR2 reads FYNNEI. Trimming cost V 10 bases and J 7 bases, with 22 bases left between them. The CDR3 spans 14 residues. CDR3 sequence: CATKRRGSSSGYTF. CDR3 nucleotides: TGTGCCACGAAAAGGAGGGGCTCAAGTAGTGGCTACACCTTC.

The rearrangement uses TRBV4-1 and TRBJ1-5; D is unresolved. V gave up 0 bases and J gave up 3 bases, with 12 bases separating them. The CDR3 is 16 amino acids. From germline, CDR1 is MGHRA and CDR2 YSYEKL. CDR3 sequence: CASSQDVQFHNQPQHF. In nucleotides, the CDR3 is TGCGCCAGCAGCCAAGATGTACAGTTCCACAATCAGCCCCAGCATTTT.

This clone was seen only a few times. The chain employs TRBV7-3 and TRBJ1-2, with D possibly being TRBD1 (5 bases). Germline assignment: CDR1 SGHTA and CDR2 FQGTGA. This CDR3 is 15 amino acids long. Trimming removed 2 bases at V and 0 bases at J, with 10 bases between. CDR3 loop: CASSLGAGSNYGYTF. The CDR3 region has the DNA TGTGCCAGCAGCTTAGGGGCAGGATCTAACTATGGCTACACCTTC.

Of note for this clone: Relative to the germline gene, one junction end is altered; a read error may explain this. This rearrangement joins TRBV7-9 to TRBJ2-1, with 9 bases lining up with TRBD2. The length of the CDR3 is 17 residues. The germline V gene encodes CDR1 SEHNR and CDR2 FQNEAQ (reference sequence). The CDR3 DNA reads TGTGCCAGCAGTTTAGGGTTTAGCGGGGGTTCCTACAATGAGCAGTTCTTC. Encoded protein: CASSLGFSGGSYNEQFF.

J is TRBJ1-5 and V is TRBV4-1; D perhaps matches TRBD1 (5 bases). CDR3 length: 13 amino acids. The germline V and J ends were trimmed by 5 bases and 10 bases, with 15 bases remaining between them. Germline loops: CDR1 MGHRA, CDR2 YSYEKL. The CDR3 protein is CASSRQLRGPQHF. The CDR3 bases are TGCGCCAGCAGCAGACAGCTAAGGGGACCCCAGCATTTT.

V gene TRBV6-5 combines with J gene TRBJ2-7; a possible D gene is TRBD2 (6 bases). CDR3 size: 14 residues. CDR1 is MNHEY, CDR2 SVGAGI, per germline. Trimming left V 5 bases short and J 7 bases short, with 18 bases between. The chain's CDR3 is CASSPTEGGGEQYV. In DNA form, the CDR3 reads TGTGCCAGCAGTCCTACGGAGGGTGGGGGGGAGCAGTACGTC.

This clone occurred once. The rearrangement uses TRBV25-1 and TRBJ2-7; 7 bases agree with TRBD2. The CDR3 contains 15 residues. V shed 5 bases and J 0 bases; nucleotides not matched to a gene: 7. Germline values: CDR1 MGHDK, CDR2 SYGVNS. CDR3 sequence reads: CASSCTGGSSYEQYV. The CDR3 bases are TGTGCCAGCAGTTGTACGGGAGGCAGCTCCTACGAGCAGTACGTC.

The rearrangement links TRBV5-6 to TRBJ1-2; tentatively, D is TRBD1 (5 bases). Trimming removed 0 bases from V and 7 bases from J, with 7 bases in between. Germline CDR1 SGHDT, CDR2 YYEEEE. The CDR3 length is 12 residues. The CDR3 sequence: CASSLARAGYTF. The CDR3 DNA reads TGTGCCAGCAGCTTGGCCAGGGCTGGCTACACCTTC.

CDR3 loop: CASSFWGGRGMSEQFF. The CDR3 DNA sequence: TGCGCCAGCAGCTTTTGGGGCGGGAGGGGTATGTCGGAGCAGTTCTTC. V is TRBV5-1 and J is TRBJ2-1, with 9 nucleotides matching TRBD2. Germline V gene lookup returns CDR1 SGHRS and CDR2 YFSETQ. The CDR3 runs to 16 residues. Trimming at V came to 2 bases and at J to 10 bases, leaving 13 bases not matched to a gene.

The gene calls are TRBV6-4 and TRBJ1-1; 7 bases line up with TRBD1. This CDR3 is built from 14 residues. Germline V gene sequence: CDR1 MRHNA, CDR2 SNTAGT. V shed 6 bases, J shed 2 bases, and the junction held 6 bases outside the gene matches. CDR3 in amino acids: CASRRGQDNTEAFF. The CDR3 DNA follows: TGTGCCAGCAGAAGAGGACAGGACAACACTGAAGCTTTCTTT.

As DNA, the CDR3 is TGTGCCAGCAGTTTACTTCCCCCAGGGCGAAATGGCTACACCTTC. Translating it yields CASSLLPPGRNGYTF. This rearrangement joins TRBV27 to TRBJ1-2; tentative D call: TRBD1 (5 bases). Trimming stripped 2 bases from V and 6 bases from J, with 16 bases between. CDR1 MNHEY and CDR2 SMNVEV come from the germline V gene (reference sequence). The CDR3 has 15 amino acids.

This sequence joins TRBV4-1 and TRBJ1-5; 10 bases are a match to TRBD1. V gave up 1 base and J gave up 2 bases; unmatched junction bases: 8. Germline assignment: CDR1 MGHRA and CDR2 YSYEKL. The CDR3 is made up of 18 amino acids. The CDR3 coding sequence is TGCGCCAGCAGCCAAGGAGGGACAGGGGAGGAAGGCAATCAGCCCCAGCATTTT. It translates to CASSQGGTGEEGNQPQHF.

Here the CDR3 reads CASGEVRETQYF. The CDR3, as DNA: TGTGCCAGCGGGGAGGTTCGAGAGACCCAGTACTTC. The chain recombines TRBV6-5 with TRBJ2-5; possibly TRBD2 for D (6 bases). The CDR3 sequence is 12 residues long. V was cut by 8 bases and J by 4 bases, with 11 bases left in between. The germline CDR1 and CDR2 sequences are MNHEY and SVGAGI.

A remark on this clone: Germline and junction disagree at one end, which may indicate a read error. This sequence joins TRBV19 and TRBJ1-1; no clear D gene. The CDR3 runs to 13 residues. The germline gives CDR1 LNHDA, CDR2 SQIVND (reference sequence). This CDR3 is CASSIDLSSDAFF. As DNA, the CDR3 is TGTGCCAGTAGCATAGATCTGTCCTCAGATGCTTTCTTT.

This chain connects TRBV12-3 or TRBV12-4 to TRBJ1-3; the D is unclear. The ends were cut back, 3 bases at V and 0 bases at J, with 3 bases in the middle. This CDR3 comprises 13 residues. CDR3 residues: CASSFNSGNTIYF. CDR3 DNA: TGTGCCAGCAGTTTTAACTCTGGAAACACCATATATTTT.

The rearrangement joins TRBV6-5 to TRBJ1-1; a possible D gene is TRBD1 (5 bases). Trimming took off 5 bases at V and 1 base at J, with 14 bases between the two ends. The CDR3 covers 15 residues. CDR1 is MNHEY, CDR2 SVGAGI, per germline. The CDR3 loop reads CASSPWGRENTEAFF. Written as DNA, the CDR3 is TGTGCCAGCAGTCCCTGGGGCAGGGAGAACACTGAAGCTTTCTTT.

The V call is TRBV6-4, the J call TRBJ1-2, with D possibly matching TRBD1 (5 bases). This CDR3 has 14 residues. Germline assignment: CDR1 MRHNA and CDR2 SNTAGT. Trimming removed 3 bases at V and 8 bases at J, with 16 bases between. The CDR3, as DNA: TGTGCCAGCAGTGAGGGGGGTTACACGCGGGGCTACACCTTC. It yields the protein CASSEGGYTRGYTF.

The chain employs TRBV28 and TRBJ1-2; 8 nucleotides align to TRBD1. The CDR3 is 15 amino acids. Per the germline V gene, CDR1 is MDHEN and CDR2 is SYDVKM. V lost 5 bases to trimming and J lost 4 bases; unmatched junction nucleotides: 9. The CDR3 DNA follows: TGTGCCAGCAGTCCCCCTCGGGACAGGATCTATGGCTACACCTTC. Its translation: CASSPPRDRIYGYTF.